One and the same sample provided the 24 T cell receptor beta chains below, sequenced in a study of blood T cell repertoires in COVID-19. Clones were sequenced by immunoSEQ multiplex PCR, and TCRdb holds only the in-frame ones, with some missing. The top ten clones hold 6.5% to 7.5% of a sample with about 180,000 clones, approximately 86% of them seen once. The sample taken for sequencing was peripheral blood. The receptor source for this set is a man older than 75 with COVID-19, enrolled during active disease.

The chain recombines TRBV18 with TRBJ1-2, with 7 bases that match TRBD1. CDR1 KGHSH and CDR2 LQKENI come from the germline V gene. With 5 bases clipped from V and 2 bases from J, the junction kept 14 bases outside the gene matches. The CDR3 contains 17 residues. This chain's CDR3 is CASSASMGQSSNYGYTF. The CDR3 region has the DNA TGTGCCAGCTCAGCATCGATGGGACAGTCTTCCAACTATGGCTACACCTTC.

The chain joins TRBV7-2 to TRBJ2-3, with TRBD2 as a possible D gene (7 bases). The CDR3 is 16 residues long. Germline CDR1 SGHTA, CDR2 FQGNSA. V was cut by 1 base and J by 1 base, with 12 bases left in between. In DNA, the CDR3 is TGTGCCAGCAGCTTAGGACGGGGGGCCGGCACAGATACGCAGTATTTT. Protein sequence: CASSLGRGAGTDTQYF. The whole variable domain, filled in from reference TRBV7-2 and TRBJ2-3, reads GAGVSQSPSNKVTEKGKDVELRCDPISGHTALYWYRQSLGQGLEFLIYFQGNSAPDKSGLPSDRFSAERTGGSVSTLTIQRTQQEDSAVYLCASSLGRGAGTDTQYFGPGTRLTVL.

This clone was seen just once. V and J are TRBV6-6 and TRBJ1-2, with 7 positions matching TRBD1. The CDR3 length is 15 residues. V dropped 5 bases and J dropped 4; count of bases not matched to a gene: 10. Germline V lookup: CDR1 MNHNY, CDR2 SVGAGI (reference sequence). CDR3 region: CASSQPGQSFYGYTF. The DNA of the CDR3 is TGTGCCAGCAGTCAACCGGGACAGAGTTTCTATGGCTACACCTTC.

CDR3 loop: CASSSRVDYEQYF. CDR3 in DNA: TGTGCCAGCAGCTCCAGGGTAGACTACGAGCAGTACTTC. V is TRBV11-1 and J is TRBJ2-7; the D gene is possibly TRBD1 (5 bases). CDR1 and CDR2 from the germline V gene are SGHAT and FQDESV (reference sequence). The CDR3 contains 13 residues. Trimming removed 4 bases from V and 3 bases from J, with 10 bases in between.

The chain links TRBV2 to TRBJ2-1, with 7 bases matching TRBD2. Germline V gene sequence: CDR1 SNHLY, CDR2 FYNNEI. The length of the CDR3 is 15 residues. The trim removed 9 bases at V and 2 bases at J, leaving 10 bases unmatched. CDR3: CASSRLGTTYNEQFF. The CDR3 DNA follows: TGTGCCAGTTCCAGACTCGGGACTACCTACAATGAGCAGTTCTTC.

V is TRBV2 and J is TRBJ1-5; TRBD1 aligns across 8 bases. Germline V gene data show CDR1 as SNHLY and CDR2 as FYNNEI. J was trimmed by 6 bases and V by 7 bases; bases with no gene match: 8. This CDR3 contains 14 residues. DNA of the CDR3: TGTGCCAGCAAGGGACAGGCCCCCCTTCAGCCCCAGCATTTT. Translated, it gives CASKGQAPLQPQHF.

This sequence joins TRBV6-1 and TRBJ1-2; D might be TRBD1 (5 bases). The germline V gene has CDR1 MNHNS and CDR2 SASEGT. The germline V and J ends were trimmed by 1 base and 4 bases, with 13 bases remaining between them. This CDR3 spans 15 amino acids. This CDR3 reads CASSEVYRNPYGYTF. The CDR3 DNA reads TGTGCCAGCAGTGAAGTTTACAGGAACCCCTATGGCTACACCTTC.

Details on this clone: In the same sample, other DNA sequences code for this CDR3. This rearrangement joins TRBV18 to TRBJ2-5; the match to TRBD2 covers 7 bases. CDR1 is KGHSH, CDR2 LQKENI, per germline. The J segment lost 4 bases and the V segment lost 2 bases, leaving 4 bases of the junction unmatched. The CDR3 has 14 amino acids. Written as DNA, the CDR3 is TGTGCCAGCTCACCATCCGGCGGGGGAGAGACCCAGTACTTC. It is translated as CASSPSGGGETQYF.

This chain joins TRBV5-1 and TRBJ2-5, with TRBD1 matching 7 bases. Germline V lookup: CDR1 SGHRS, CDR2 YFSETQ. Losses at the gene ends were 2 bases for V and 3 bases for J; bases not matched to a gene: 1. The length of the CDR3 is 13 residues. CDR3 coding DNA: TGCGCCAGCAGCTTCACAGGGGAAGAGACCCAGTACTTC. Translated: CASSFTGEETQYF.

The chain links TRBV4-3 to TRBJ1-2, with 10 positions matching TRBD1. Per germline, CDR1 LGHNA and CDR2 YSLEER. V lost 0 bases and J lost 3; bases outside the gene matches: 13. This CDR3 has 19 amino acids. In nucleotides, the CDR3 is TGCGCCAGCAGCCAAGATCTAAGGTCTGGGACAGGGGTTCACTATGGCTACACCTTC. The encoded protein is CASSQDLRSGTGVHYGYTF.

The gene calls are TRBV7-9 and TRBJ1-6; no firm D call. CDR1 SEHNR and CDR2 FQNEAQ come from the germline V gene (reference sequence). CDR3 size: 12 residues. V lost 2 bases and J 14 bases, leaving 10 bases between the germline ends. Here the CDR3 DNA reads TGTGCCAGCAGCTTAAATGAGTACGCCCTCCACTTT. It translates to CASSLNEYALHF.

The CDR3 bases are TGTGCCAGCAGTGAAGGAGGGACAGGGAGGGGTTCACCCCTCCACTTT. Its protein is CASSEGGTGRGSPLHF. The V and J genes are TRBV2 and TRBJ1-6, with TRBD1 matching 9 bases. J was trimmed by 9 bases and V by 1 base; bases with no gene match: 7. Germline lookup yields CDR1 SNHLY and CDR2 FYNNEI. The CDR3 is 16 residues long.

This sequence joins TRBV27 and TRBJ2-3, with 7 bases identical to TRBD1. Trimming took 6 bases from V and 2 from J; bases not matched to a gene: 8. The CDR3 spans 15 residues. Germline V gives CDR1 MNHEY, CDR2 SMNVEV (reference sequence). The CDR3 loop is CASRRSGQPTDTQYF. DNA of the CDR3: TGTGCCAGCAGGCGCTCGGGACAGCCCACAGATACGCAGTATTTT.

DNA of the CDR3: TGTGCCAGCAGCCGTACCGGGACACCCTACTACGAGCAGTACTTC. This gives the protein CASSRTGTPYYEQYF. The chain joins TRBV5-4 to TRBJ2-7; D may be TRBD1 (6 bases). This CDR3 region has 15 residues. Trimming pared 4 bases from V and 3 bases from J, leaving 17 bases between. CDR1 is SGHNT, CDR2 YYREEE, per germline (reference sequence). Complete variable domain (other parts from reference TRBV5-4 and TRBJ2-7): ETGVTQSPTHLIKTRGQQVTLRCSSQSGHNTVSWYQQALGQGPQFIFQYYREEENGRGNFPPRFSGLQFPNYSSELNVNALELDDSALYLCASSRTGTPYYEQYFGPGTRLTVT.

This chain links TRBV2 with TRBJ1-1; D unresolved. This CDR3 contains 14 residues. Trimming pared 6 bases from V and 0 bases from J, leaving 11 bases between. Germline lookup yields CDR1 SNHLY and CDR2 FYNNEI. This chain's CDR3 is CASSPSGMNTEAFF. The CDR3 region has the DNA TGTGCCAGCAGCCCTAGCGGCATGAACACTGAAGCTTTCTTT.

The chain is built from TRBV6-5 and TRBJ1-5, with TRBD1 identical over 8 bases. The CDR3 length is 14 residues. Germline lookup yields CDR1 MNHEY and CDR2 SVGAGI. With V trimmed by 9 bases and J by 3 bases, 7 bases remained unmatched. CDR3 nucleotides: TGTGCCAGTACAGGGGGGACGATCAATCAGCCCCAGCATTTT. It is translated as CASTGGTINQPQHF.

The chain joins TRBV9 to TRBJ2-6; D might be TRBD2 (6 bases). V was pared by 2 bases and J by 1 base, with 10 bases between. Germline-derived CDR1 and CDR2 are SGDLS and YYNGEE. The CDR3 covers 16 residues. The CDR3 coding sequence is TGTGCCAGCAGCGTCTTCCGGGGGTCTGGGGCCAACGTCCTGACTTTC. Translated: CASSVFRGSGANVLTF.

Remarks on this clone: The same CDR3 arises from other DNA sequences in this sample as well. This sequence joins TRBV5-1 and TRBJ2-7, with 11 nucleotides matching TRBD1. Trimming at V came to 2 bases and at J to 3 bases, leaving 1 base not matched to a gene. CDR3 length equals 14 residues. CDR1 is SGHRS, CDR2 YFSETQ, per germline. CDR3 amino acids: CASSLGTGGYEQYF. CDR3 sequence (DNA): TGCGCCAGCAGCTTAGGGACAGGGGGCTACGAGCAGTACTTC.

The gene calls are TRBV14 and TRBJ1-6, with 9 bases identical to TRBD1. The CDR3 loop spans 15 amino acids. Germline CDR1 is SGHDN and CDR2 is FVKESK. With V trimmed by 4 bases and J by 7 bases, 5 bases remained unmatched. CDR3 nucleotide sequence: TGTGCCAGCAGCCCCTTGGGACAGGGAAATTCACCCCTCCACTTT. Its protein product is CASSPLGQGNSPLHF.

This chain joins TRBV10-3 and TRBJ1-3; D unresolved. The CDR3 has 13 amino acids. Germline CDR1 ENHRY, CDR2 SYGVKD. Trimming left V 6 bases short and J 4 bases short, with 10 bases between. In DNA, the CDR3 is TGTGCCATCAGCGGGGTCGGAGGAAACACCATATATTTT. This sequence encodes CAISGVGGNTIYF.

The chain has TRBV29-1 and TRBJ1-2; D unclear. The CDR3 extends over 10 amino acids. The V end was cut by 5 bases, the J end by 1 base, with 2 bases between. Germline V gives CDR1 SQVTM, CDR2 ANQGSEA. CDR3 sequence reads: CSVYNYGYTF. CDR3 in DNA: TGCAGCGTTTATAACTATGGCTACACCTTC.

V usage is TRBV18 and J usage is TRBJ1-1; TRBD1 matches at 8 bases. Germline V gene data show CDR1 as KGHSH and CDR2 as LQKENI. The CDR3 has 16 residues. J was trimmed by 3 bases and V by 2 bases; bases with no gene match: 8. The CDR3 here is CASSPGQGLGDTEAFF. The CDR3 DNA follows: TGTGCCAGCTCACCAGGACAGGGACTCGGGGACACTGAAGCTTTCTTT.

The rearrangement uses TRBV14 and TRBJ2-7; TRBD2 matches at 8 bases. The V segment lost 4 bases and the J segment 0 bases; nucleotides outside the gene matches: 8. CDR1 and CDR2 (germline): SGHDN, FVKESK. The CDR3 contains 16 residues. CDR3: CASSRRDGGASYEQYF. The DNA for the CDR3 is TGTGCCAGCAGCCGAAGGGACGGGGGGGCCTCCTACGAGCAGTACTTC.

With regard to this clone: The sample holds other DNA sequences that translate to the same CDR3. This chain uses TRBV5-4 with TRBJ2-5; TRBD2 matches at 8 bases. This CDR3 has 14 residues. Trimming removed 3 bases from V and 2 bases from J; junction bases left unmatched: 3. From germline, CDR1 is SGHNT and CDR2 YYREEE (reference sequence). CDR3 nucleotide sequence: TGTGCCAGCAGCTCGGCTAGCGGGCAAGAGACCCAGTACTTC. Its translation: CASSSASGQETQYF.